This T cell receptor (beta chain) derives from a study of shared clonotypes between healthy human individuals. Germline lookup yields CDR1 MNHNY and CDR2 SVGAGI (reference sequence). Trimming took off 8 bases at V and 7 bases at J, with 21 bases between the two ends. The CDR3 totals 15 residues. The table came from immunoSEQ multiplex PCR; TCRdb's copy has only in-frame clones and leaves some out. The table shows approximately 2.5 million clones, with over 85% occurring only once. About this clone: Its antigen is currently unknown.

Study-wide findings and caveats: Large depth notwithstanding, sorted-subset sequencing proved incomplete by rarefaction. Lower generation probabilities were found for non-shared clonotypes than for those shared by all four donors.

Sequenced sample: naive CD4+ T cells from PBMCs. As for subset: CD45RA+ positively selected. The chain links TRBV6-6 to TRBJ2-1, with a possible D match to TRBD2 (7 bases). This clonotype was sampled from a man younger than 30 in good health. Some clones in this sample may be carry-over from other donors' samples. For the CDR3, the DNA is TGTGCCAGCGGCTGGGGGGGCGTAACCAGGAATGAGCAGTTCTTC. It encodes CASGWGGVTRNEQFF.